This T cell receptor (beta chain) was identified in a study of CD8+ T cells in alopecia areata. Only a few counts were recorded for this clone. Gene and germline names: mouse. Separation of pooled cutaneous lymph node cells was by sorting with CD4, CD8alpha, NKG2D, NKG2ACE and other markers. Sequencing relied on a cDNA template that was reverse transcribed from extracted RNA. Assay used: immunoSEQ multiplex PCR; TCRdb lists only in-frame clones, some missing. This sample has approximately 280,000 clones, each found more than once. The sample comprised CD4+ T cells sorted from a lymph node. This sequence was found in a C3H/HeJ mouse with alopecia areata. Strain MHC haplotype: H2-k.

The part of the CDR3 DNA that was read is TGTGCCAGCAGTGAGTGGGACACCGGG. Translation gives CASSEWDTG. The full CDR3 protein reads CASSEWDTGQLYF. The genes are TRBV13-3 and TRBJ2-2; D unresolved. The read halts 4 residues ahead of the CDR3 end, with the missing end drawn from the germline J gene. This CDR3 has 13 residues. V was clipped by 2 bases and J by 3 bases, with 5 bases between them. CDR1 is NNHDY and CDR2 is SYVADS in the germline V gene.